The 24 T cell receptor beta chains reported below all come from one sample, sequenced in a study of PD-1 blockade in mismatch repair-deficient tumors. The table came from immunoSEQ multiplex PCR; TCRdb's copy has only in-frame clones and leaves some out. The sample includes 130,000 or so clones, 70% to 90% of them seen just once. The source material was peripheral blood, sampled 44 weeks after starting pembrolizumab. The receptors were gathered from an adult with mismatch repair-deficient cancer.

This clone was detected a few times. CDR3 amino acids: CASSRSTDTQYF. The CDR3 DNA reads as TGTGCCAGCAGCCGAAGCACAGATACGCAGTATTTT. The chain uses TRBV7-6 and TRBJ2-3; D not resolved. V was cut by 5 bases and J by 0 bases, with 3 bases left in between. The CDR3 sequence is 12 residues long. Per the germline V gene, CDR1 is SGHVS and CDR2 is FNYEAQ.

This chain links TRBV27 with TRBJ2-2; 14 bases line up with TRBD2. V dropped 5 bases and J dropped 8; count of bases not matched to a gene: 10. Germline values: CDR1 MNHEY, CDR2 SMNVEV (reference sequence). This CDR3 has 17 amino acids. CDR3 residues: CASSPLGTSGRSGELFF. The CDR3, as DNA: TGTGCCAGCAGTCCACTCGGGACTAGCGGGAGATCGGGGGAGCTGTTTTTT.

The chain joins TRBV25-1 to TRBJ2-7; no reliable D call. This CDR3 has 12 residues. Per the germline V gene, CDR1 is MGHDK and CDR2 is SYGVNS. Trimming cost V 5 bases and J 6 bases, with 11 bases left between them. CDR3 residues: CASSSLVAEQYF. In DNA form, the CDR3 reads TGTGCCAGCAGTTCGTTAGTTGCCGAGCAGTACTTC.

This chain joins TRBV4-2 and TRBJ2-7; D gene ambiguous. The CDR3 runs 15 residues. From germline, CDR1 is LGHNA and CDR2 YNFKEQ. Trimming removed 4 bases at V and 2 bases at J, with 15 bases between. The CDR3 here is CASSPGSGSTYEQYF. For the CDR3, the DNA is TGTGCCAGCAGCCCAGGATCTGGGTCGACCTACGAGCAGTACTTC.

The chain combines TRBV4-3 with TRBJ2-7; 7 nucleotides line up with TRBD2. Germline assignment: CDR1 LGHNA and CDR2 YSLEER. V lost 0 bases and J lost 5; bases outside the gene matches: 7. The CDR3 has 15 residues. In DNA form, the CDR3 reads TGCGCCAGCAGCCAAGATGAATTGGGGAGGGACGAGCAGTACTTC. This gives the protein CASSQDELGRDEQYF.

Written as DNA, the CDR3 is TGTGCCAGCACTCCGAGGGTCGAAGCAGATACGCAGTATTTT. Translated: CASTPRVEADTQYF. This sequence joins TRBV6-1 and TRBJ2-3; the D gene is possibly TRBD2 (5 bases). V was trimmed by 7 bases and J by 4 bases, leaving 15 bases between them. This CDR3 contains 14 residues. From germline, CDR1 is MNHNS and CDR2 SASEGT.

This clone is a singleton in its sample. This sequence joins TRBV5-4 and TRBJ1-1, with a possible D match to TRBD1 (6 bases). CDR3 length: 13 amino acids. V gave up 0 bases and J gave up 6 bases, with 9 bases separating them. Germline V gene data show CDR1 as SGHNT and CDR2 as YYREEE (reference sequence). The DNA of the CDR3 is TGTGCCAGCAGCTTGGCGGGGGCAGCTGAAGCTTTCTTT. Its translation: CASSLAGAAEAFF.

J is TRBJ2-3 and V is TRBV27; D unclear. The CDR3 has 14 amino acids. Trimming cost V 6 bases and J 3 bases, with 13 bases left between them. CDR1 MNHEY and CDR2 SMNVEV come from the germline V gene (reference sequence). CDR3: CASSPSSRTDTQYF. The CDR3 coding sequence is TGTGCCAGCAGCCCCAGCAGCAGGACAGATACGCAGTATTTT.

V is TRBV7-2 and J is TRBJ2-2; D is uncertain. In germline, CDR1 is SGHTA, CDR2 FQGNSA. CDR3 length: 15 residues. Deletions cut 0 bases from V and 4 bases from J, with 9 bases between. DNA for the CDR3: TGTGCCAGCAGCTTAGCAGTGAGGAGCACCGGGGAGCTGTTTTTT. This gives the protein CASSLAVRSTGELFF.

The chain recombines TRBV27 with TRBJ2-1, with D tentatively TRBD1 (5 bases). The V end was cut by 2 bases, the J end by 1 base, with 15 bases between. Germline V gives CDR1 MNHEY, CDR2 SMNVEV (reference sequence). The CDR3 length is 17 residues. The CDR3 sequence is CASSLSSLGQSYNEQFF. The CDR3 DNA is TGTGCCAGCAGTTTAAGTTCCTTAGGACAATCCTACAATGAGCAGTTCTTC.

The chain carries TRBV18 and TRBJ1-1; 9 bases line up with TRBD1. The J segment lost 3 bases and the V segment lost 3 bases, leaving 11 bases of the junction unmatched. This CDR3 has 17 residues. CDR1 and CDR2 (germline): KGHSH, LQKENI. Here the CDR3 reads CASSPQGTTGGYTEAFF. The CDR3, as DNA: TGTGCCAGCTCACCCCAGGGGACAACAGGGGGCTACACTGAAGCTTTCTTT.

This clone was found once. The CDR3 loop is CASSQTKDRLLRDEQFF. The CDR3 DNA follows: TGCGCCAGCAGCCAGACAAAAGACAGACTGCTTAGGGATGAGCAGTTCTTC. V is TRBV4-1 and J is TRBJ2-1; tentative D call: TRBD1 (5 bases). Germline-derived CDR1 and CDR2 are MGHRA and YSYEKL. V gave up 3 bases and J gave up 8 bases, with 23 bases separating them. This CDR3 has 17 amino acids.

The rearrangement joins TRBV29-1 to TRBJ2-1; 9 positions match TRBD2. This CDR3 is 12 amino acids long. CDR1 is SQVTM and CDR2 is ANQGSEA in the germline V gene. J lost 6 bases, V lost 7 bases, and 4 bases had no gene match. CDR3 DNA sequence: TGCAGCGCGGGACTAGCTTCCAATGAGCAGTTCTTC. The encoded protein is CSAGLASNEQFF.

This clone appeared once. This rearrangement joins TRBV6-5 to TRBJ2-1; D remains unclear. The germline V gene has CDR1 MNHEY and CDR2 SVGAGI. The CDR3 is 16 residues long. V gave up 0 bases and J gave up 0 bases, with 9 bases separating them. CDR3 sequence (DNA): TGTGCCAGCAGTTACTCTGTTCTTGCCTCCTACAATGAGCAGTTCTTC. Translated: CASSYSVLASYNEQFF.

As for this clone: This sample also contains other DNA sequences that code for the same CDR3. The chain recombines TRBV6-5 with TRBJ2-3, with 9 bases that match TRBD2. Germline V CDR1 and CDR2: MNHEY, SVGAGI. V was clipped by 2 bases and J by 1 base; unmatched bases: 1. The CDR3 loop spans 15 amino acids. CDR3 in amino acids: CASSYGGRGTDTQYF. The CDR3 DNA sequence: TGTGCCAGCAGTTACGGCGGGAGGGGCACAGATACGCAGTATTTT.

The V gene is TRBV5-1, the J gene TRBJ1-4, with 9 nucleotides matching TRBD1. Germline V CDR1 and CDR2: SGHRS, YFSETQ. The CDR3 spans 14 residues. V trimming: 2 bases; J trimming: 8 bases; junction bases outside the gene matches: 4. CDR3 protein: CASSLWTGVEKLFF. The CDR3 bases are TGCGCCAGCAGCTTATGGACAGGGGTCGAAAAACTGTTTTTT.

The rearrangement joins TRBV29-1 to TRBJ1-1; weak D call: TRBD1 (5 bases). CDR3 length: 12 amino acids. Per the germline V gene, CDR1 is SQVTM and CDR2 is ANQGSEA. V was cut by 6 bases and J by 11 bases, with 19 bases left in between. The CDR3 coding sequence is TGCAGCGTCCCTGGCAGGGCAGGGATGGCTTTCTTT. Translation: CSVPGRAGMAFF.

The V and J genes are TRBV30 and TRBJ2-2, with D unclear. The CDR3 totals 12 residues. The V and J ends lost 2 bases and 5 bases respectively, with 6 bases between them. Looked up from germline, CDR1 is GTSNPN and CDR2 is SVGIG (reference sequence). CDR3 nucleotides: TGTGCCTGGAGTCCCGGTACCGGGGAGCTGTTTTTT. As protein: CAWSPGTGELFF.

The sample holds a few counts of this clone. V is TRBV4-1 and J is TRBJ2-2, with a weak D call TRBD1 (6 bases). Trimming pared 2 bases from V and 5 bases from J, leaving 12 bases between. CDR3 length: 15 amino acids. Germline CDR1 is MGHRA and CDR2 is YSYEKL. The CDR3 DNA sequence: TGCGCCAGCAGCCAAATACAGGGCCCGACCGGGGAGCTGTTTTTT. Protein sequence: CASSQIQGPTGELFF.

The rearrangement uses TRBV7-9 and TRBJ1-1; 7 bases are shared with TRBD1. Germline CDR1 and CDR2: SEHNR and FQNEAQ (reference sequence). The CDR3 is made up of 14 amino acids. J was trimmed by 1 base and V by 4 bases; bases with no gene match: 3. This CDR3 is CASSYGTANTEAFF. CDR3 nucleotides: TGTGCCAGCAGCTATGGGACAGCGAACACTGAAGCTTTCTTT.

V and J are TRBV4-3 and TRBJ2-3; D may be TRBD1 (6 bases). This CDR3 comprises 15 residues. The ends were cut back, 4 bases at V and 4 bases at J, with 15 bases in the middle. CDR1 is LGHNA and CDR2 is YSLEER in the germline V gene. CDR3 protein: CASSRKDSFSDTQYF. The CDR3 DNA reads TGCGCCAGCAGCCGCAAGGACAGTTTTTCAGATACGCAGTATTTT.

This CDR3 reads CASSQVRRQWDEKLFF. The CDR3 DNA reads as TGCGCCAGCAGCCAAGTAAGAAGACAATGGGATGAAAAACTGTTTTTT. This chain joins TRBV4-1 and TRBJ1-4; D ambiguous. This CDR3 is 16 amino acids long. The germline V gene encodes CDR1 MGHRA and CDR2 YSYEKL. V lost 1 base, J lost 6 bases, and 15 bases lay in between.

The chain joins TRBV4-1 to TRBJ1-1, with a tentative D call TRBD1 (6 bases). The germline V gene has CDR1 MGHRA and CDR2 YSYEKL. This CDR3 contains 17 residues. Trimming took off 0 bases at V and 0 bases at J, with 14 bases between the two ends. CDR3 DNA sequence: TGCGCCAGCAGCCAAGATCGGGGGCAGGGTATGAACACTGAAGCTTTCTTT. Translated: CASSQDRGQGMNTEAFF.

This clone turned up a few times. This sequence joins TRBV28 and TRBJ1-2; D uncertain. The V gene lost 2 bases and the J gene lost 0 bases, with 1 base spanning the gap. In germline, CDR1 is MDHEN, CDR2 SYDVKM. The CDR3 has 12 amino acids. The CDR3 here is CASSLTNYGYTF. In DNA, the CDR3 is TGTGCCAGCAGTTTAACTAACTATGGCTACACCTTC.